This entry describes one T cell receptor (beta chain). Its matching antigen is unknown. MiXCR was run by TCRdb on the reads, yielding one entry per CDR3 protein. Of around 540,000 distinct CDR3 sequences in the sample, more than 30% were seen once. This record belongs to a study of T cell repertoires in cytomegalovirus infection. As for the study in general: It can be stated that public TCR beta signatures indicated CMV infection as well as a matching HLA type.

Trimming removed 10 bases from V and 1 base from J; junction bases left unmatched: 4. CDR1 PRHDT and CDR2 FYEKMQ come from the germline V gene (reference sequence). The CDR3 consists of 13 residues. The TCR originated in a human donor in good health (CMV status not recorded). Some clones in this sample may be carry-over from other donors' samples. The chain carries TRBV13 and TRBJ1-2, with TRBD1 matching 9 bases. The sample was cultured PBMCs, taken from culture after CMV antigen stimulation. This CDR3 reads CATQDRGNYGYTF. In DNA form, the CDR3 reads TGTGCCACCCAGGACAGGGGTAACTATGGCTACACCTTC.